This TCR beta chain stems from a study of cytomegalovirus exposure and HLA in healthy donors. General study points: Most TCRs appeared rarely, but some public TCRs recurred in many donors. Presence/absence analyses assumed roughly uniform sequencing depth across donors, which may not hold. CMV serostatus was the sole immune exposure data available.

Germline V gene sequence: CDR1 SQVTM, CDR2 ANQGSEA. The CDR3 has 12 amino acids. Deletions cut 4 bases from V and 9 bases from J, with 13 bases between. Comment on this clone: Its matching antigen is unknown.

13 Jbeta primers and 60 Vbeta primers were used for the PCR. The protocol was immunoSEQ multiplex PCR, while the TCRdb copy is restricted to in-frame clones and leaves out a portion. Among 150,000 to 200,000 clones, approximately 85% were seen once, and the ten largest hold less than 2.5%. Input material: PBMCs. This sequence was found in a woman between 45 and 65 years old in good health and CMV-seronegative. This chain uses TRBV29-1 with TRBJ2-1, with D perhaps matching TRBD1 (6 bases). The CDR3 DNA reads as TGCAGCGTTGGAGAGGACAGCCCTGAGCAGTTCTTC. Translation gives CSVGEDSPEQFF.